Below are 22 T cell receptor beta chains sequenced from a single sample in a study of CD8 T cells in ankylosing spondylitis. These receptors have no identified antigens. General observations from the study: A TCR beta motif of eight highly homologous variants appeared characteristic of ankylosing spondylitis blood.

Each CDR3 protein is one row after TCRdb ran MiXCR on the 5' RACE reads. The profile covers about 440,000 distinct CDR3 sequences, with 17% appearing a single time and approximately 0.93% taken by the ten largest. The specimen was blood, either unsorted or a sorted T cell fraction (not recorded which). The receptors come from a male donor with ankylosing spondylitis.

This clonotype has only a few counts. The rearrangement joins TRBV7-2 to TRBJ1-2; D unresolved. Germline CDR1 is SGHTA and CDR2 is FQGNSA. The length of the CDR3 is 15 residues. The V and J ends lost 2 bases and 8 bases respectively, with 18 bases between them. The DNA for the CDR3 is TGTGCCAGCAGCTTATCTGAGACCTCCCTGGGCGGCTACACCTTC. Amino acids: CASSLSETSLGGYTF.

This clonotype was counted only a few times. This rearrangement joins TRBV5-5 to TRBJ1-4; D remains unclear. Germline lookup yields CDR1 SGHKS and CDR2 YYEKEE (reference sequence). CDR3 size: 14 residues. V was trimmed by 6 bases and J by 4 bases, leaving 13 bases between them. This CDR3 is CASTLRWGNEKLFF. The CDR3 region has the DNA TGTGCCAGCACACTGAGGTGGGGTAATGAAAAACTGTTTTTT. Supplemented by reference TRBV5-5 and TRBJ1-4, the full variable domain reads DAGVTQSPTHLIKTRGQQVTLRCSPISGHKSVSWYQQVLGQGPQFIFQYYEKEERGRGNFPDRFSARQFPNYSSELNVNALLLGDSALYLCASTLRWGNEKLFFGSGTQLSVL.

The table lists this clonotype with a few counts. This chain's CDR3 is CASSFRIAKNIQYF. The CDR3 nucleotides read TGTGCCAGCAGCTTTAGGATAGCCAAAAACATTCAGTACTTC. This chain links TRBV7-2 with TRBJ2-4; D is unresolved. This CDR3 is 14 amino acids long. Germline CDR1 reads SGHTA; CDR2 reads FQGNSA. The V and J ends lost 3 bases and 0 bases respectively, with 6 bases between them.

This clonotype showed up many times. V is TRBV27 and J is TRBJ2-5; no clear D. V was clipped by 0 bases and J by 1 base, with 6 bases between them. Germline V CDR1 and CDR2: MNHEY, SMNVEV (reference sequence). This CDR3 has 14 amino acids. This CDR3 is CASSLSASQETQYF. The CDR3 region has the DNA TGTGCCAGCAGTTTATCCGCCAGCCAAGAGACCCAGTACTTC.

This clonotype was seen a few times. This rearrangement joins TRBV7-9 to TRBJ2-1; D gene uncertain. V lost 1 base and J lost 12, with 10 bases in between. The CDR3 sequence is 12 residues long. Germline CDR1 and CDR2: SEHNR and FQNEAQ (reference sequence). CDR3 DNA sequence: TGTGCCAGCAGCTTAGAGAGTTTTGGGCAGTTCTTC. Protein product: CASSLESFGQFF.

The table lists this clonotype with a few counts. The J gene is TRBJ2-5, the V gene TRBV5-5, with 9 bases matching TRBD1. V lost 4 bases and J lost 7; bases outside the gene matches: 5. This CDR3 spans 13 amino acids. Germline V gene lookup returns CDR1 SGHKS and CDR2 YYEKEE (reference sequence). CDR3 region: CASSRETGGTQYF. CDR3 coding DNA: TGTGCCAGCAGCAGAGAGACAGGGGGGACCCAGTACTTC. The variable domain in full, with the rest retrieved from reference TRBV5-5 and TRBJ2-5, is DAGVTQSPTHLIKTRGQQVTLRCSPISGHKSVSWYQQVLGQGPQFIFQYYEKEERGRGNFPDRFSARQFPNYSSELNVNALLLGDSALYLCASSRETGGTQYFGPGTRLLVL.

This clonotype appeared a few times. The J gene is TRBJ1-1, the V gene TRBV2; D gene ambiguous. V was trimmed by 8 bases and J by 6 bases, leaving 16 bases between them. This CDR3 contains 13 residues. Germline CDR1 and CDR2: SNHLY and FYNNEI. This CDR3 is CASVAGRAAEAFF. The CDR3 DNA is TGTGCCAGCGTGGCGGGGAGAGCCGCTGAAGCTTTCTTT.

This clonotype was seen only a few times. The rearrangement links TRBV5-1 to TRBJ2-3, with D hard to call. Germline CDR1 SGHRS, CDR2 YFSETQ. The V end lost 4 bases, the J end lost 4 bases, and 13 bases lay between the germline ends. This CDR3 is 14 amino acids long. The CDR3 DNA follows: TGCGCCAGCAGCCCCCGTGCTGAGCCAGATACGCAGTATTTT. It specifies CASSPRAEPDTQYF.

This clonotype came up a few times. The chain uses TRBV5-5 and TRBJ2-5; 8 nucleotides line up with TRBD2. This CDR3 comprises 16 residues. The V gene's germline CDR1 is SGHKS and CDR2 YYEKEE (reference sequence). Losses at the gene ends were 1 base for V and 5 bases for J; bases not matched to a gene: 10. CDR3 nucleotides: TGTGCCAGCAGCTTGAGGGTAGCGGGAAAGGTGGAGACCCAGTACTTC. Translated: CASSLRVAGKVETQYF.

The sample holds a few counts of this clonotype. The chain recombines TRBV20-1 with TRBJ2-3, with TRBD2 identical over 10 bases. J gave up 9 bases and V 5 bases, and 11 bases lay outside the gene matches. CDR1 and CDR2 (germline): DFQATT, SNEGSKA (reference sequence). The CDR3 spans 14 residues. CDR3 bases: TGCAGTGCTTCTCGACTAGCGGGTACTGGCACGCAGTATTTT. It encodes CSASRLAGTGTQYF.

This clonotype showed up just a few times. J is TRBJ2-2 and V is TRBV12-3 or TRBV12-4; 10 bases are a match to TRBD2. V dropped 5 bases and J dropped 7; count of bases not matched to a gene: 10. The CDR3 runs to 16 residues. The CDR3 spells CASSIKSGGAGGELFF. The CDR3 nucleotides read TGTGCCAGCAGTATCAAAAGCGGGGGGGCAGGCGGGGAGCTGTTTTTT.

This chain joins TRBV4-2 and TRBJ2-1; 8 bases map to TRBD1. The V gene's germline CDR1 is LGHNA and CDR2 YNFKEQ. The V and J ends lost 4 bases and 9 bases, in that order; junction bases with no gene match: 8. The CDR3 spans 14 residues. As DNA, the CDR3 is TGTGCCAGCAGCCCCTACAGGGGGAAAGGTGAGCAGTTCTTC. Its translation is CASSPYRGKGEQFF.

This chain joins TRBV7-9 and TRBJ1-3; D remains ambiguous. CDR1 and CDR2 from the germline V gene are SEHNR and FQNEAQ (reference sequence). This CDR3 contains 15 residues. V lost 1 base to trimming and J lost 0 bases, with 7 bases between them. The CDR3: CASSLGSVSGNTIYF. The CDR3 nucleotides read TGTGCCAGCAGCTTAGGATCGGTCTCTGGAAACACCATATATTTT. The variable domain in full, with the rest retrieved from reference TRBV7-9 and TRBJ1-3, is DTGVSQNPRHKITKRGQNVTFRCDPISEHNRLYWYRQTLGQGPEFLTYFQNEAQLEKSRLLSDRFSAERPKGSFSTLEIQRTEQGDSAMYLCASSLGSVSGNTIYFGEGSWLTVV.

The chain has TRBV10-3 and TRBJ2-3; TRBD1 matches at 10 bases. The trim removed 5 bases at V and 2 bases at J, leaving 4 bases unmatched. The length of the CDR3 is 15 residues. Germline assignment: CDR1 ENHRY and CDR2 SYGVKD. DNA of the CDR3: TGTGCCATCAGTCAGACAGGGGGCTTCACAGATACGCAGTATTTT. Protein product: CAISQTGGFTDTQYF.

This clonotype was detected only a few times. The chain is built from TRBV5-1 and TRBJ2-7; tentatively, D is TRBD2 (6 bases). The CDR3 runs to 15 residues. Trimming pared 0 bases from V and 5 bases from J, leaving 15 bases between. Germline V gene lookup returns CDR1 SGHRS and CDR2 YFSETQ. The CDR3 protein is CASSLAISGLHEQYF. CDR3 sequence (DNA): TGCGCCAGCAGCTTGGCTATTAGCGGCCTCCACGAGCAGTACTTC.

This clonotype has a handful of counts. V gene TRBV10-3 combines with J gene TRBJ1-1; TRBD1 might be the D (6 bases). The CDR3 sequence is 13 residues long. CDR1 and CDR2 (germline): ENHRY, SYGVKD. V lost 11 bases to trimming and J lost 2 bases, with 15 bases between them. The CDR3 DNA reads as TGTGCCGCAGGTGGGGGCAGAAACACTGAAGCTTTCTTT. Its translation: CAAGGGRNTEAFF.

This clonotype was observed a handful of times. This rearrangement joins TRBV3-1 to TRBJ2-7, with D unclear. This CDR3 is 16 amino acids long. V gave up 1 base and J gave up 6 bases, with 19 bases separating them. The germline CDR1 and CDR2 sequences are LGHDT and YNNKEL (reference sequence). CDR3 residues: CASSQGSLIGMGEQYF. CDR3 bases: TGTGCCAGCAGCCAAGGATCTCTCATAGGAATGGGCGAGCAGTACTTC.

Judged by abundance, this clonotype is medium-sized. The chain's CDR3 is CSVEVSGANVLTF. CDR3 sequence (DNA): TGCAGCGTTGAAGTCTCTGGGGCCAACGTCCTGACTTTC. The rearrangement links TRBV29-1 to TRBJ2-6; D is uncertain. CDR3 size: 13 residues. Trimming took off 1 base at V and 0 bases at J, with 1 base between the two ends. CDR1 SQVTM and CDR2 ANQGSEA come from the germline V gene.

This clonotype occurred a few times. This chain links TRBV15 with TRBJ2-5, with TRBD2 matching over 11 bases. The CDR3 length is 15 residues. CDR1 LNHNV and CDR2 YYDKDF come from the germline V gene (reference sequence). J lost 3 bases, V lost 2 bases, and 2 bases had no gene match. The CDR3 bases are TGTGCCACCAGCAGAACACTAGCGGGGGAAGAGACCCAGTACTTC. Translation: CATSRTLAGEETQYF.

J is TRBJ1-5 and V is TRBV20-1, with TRBD1 matching over 7 bases. The CDR3 is made up of 14 amino acids. Germline assignment: CDR1 DFQATT and CDR2 SNEGSKA (reference sequence). Germline trimming cut 3 bases from V and 1 base from J; bases unmatched to any gene: 3. CDR3 in DNA: TGCAGTGCTAGGGGACAGAGAAGCAATCAGCCCCAGCATTTT. Its translation is CSARGQRSNQPQHF.

This clonotype came up many times. The chain is built from TRBV15 and TRBJ2-3; 11 nucleotides align to TRBD1. The CDR3 spans 17 residues. Germline V gives CDR1 LNHNV, CDR2 YYDKDF (reference sequence). The junction had 9 bases not matched to a gene; V was cut back by 3 bases and J by 4 bases. As DNA, the CDR3 is TGTGCCACCAGCAGGGGGGGATGGACAGGGGGCGCAGATACGCAGTATTTT. This encodes CATSRGGWTGGADTQYF.

The V and J genes are TRBV29-1 and TRBJ2-7, with D perhaps TRBD1 (6 bases). This CDR3 has 12 residues. Trimming removed 8 bases at V and 3 bases at J, with 14 bases between. Germline values: CDR1 SQVTM, CDR2 ANQGSEA. The CDR3: CSFTQTGYEQYF. The CDR3 nucleotides read TGCAGCTTCACCCAGACAGGCTACGAGCAGTACTTC.